A selection of T cell receptor beta chains follows, all from one sample in a study of T cells in Graves' hyperthyroidism and ophthalmopathy. Each CDR3 protein is one row after TCRdb ran MiXCR on the multiplex PCR reads. This sample yields around 700,000 distinct CDR3 sequences, of which over 15% are seen a single time; 15% to 20% belongs to the top ten. The sample consisted of blood. Source of these receptors: a woman aged 45-65 years with Graves' hyperthyroidism that later progressed to Graves' ophthalmopathy. Each CDR3 is given with its conserved first and last residue. D genes are given only for firm matches. Clone size is not always given. Where it is, it says once, few, many or a class for expanded clones.

TRBJ2-3,TRBD2,TRBV11-2,few,TGTGCCAGCAGCTCAACCTACCTAGCGGGGGGGCTCACAGATACGCAGTATTTT,CASSSTYLAGGLTDTQYF
TRBJ1-1,-,TRBV5-5,many,TGTGCCAGCAGCTTGGGATATGCCACAGAAGCTTTCTTT,CASSLGYATEAFF
TRBJ2-7,-,TRBV7-9,-,TGTGCCAGCAGCTTAGATGCCGGGATTTCCTACGAGCAGTACTTC,CASSLDAGISYEQYF
TRBJ2-3,-,TRBV10-3,few,TGTGCCACTCGACTCACAGGCGACCCAGGCACAGATACGCAGTATTTT,CATRLTGDPGTDTQYF
TRBJ2-3,TRBD2,TRBV20-1,many,TGCAGTGCCTACTCCGGGACTAGCGGGCAACTAACTAGCACAGATACGCAGTATTTT,CSAYSGTSGQLTSTDTQYF
TRBJ1-2,-,TRBV7-8,-,TGTGCCAGCAGCTTAGGTAGTTACAGCTATGGCTACACCTTC,CASSLGSYSYGYTF
TRBJ2-2,-,TRBV6-1,-,TGTGCCAGCAGTGAAGTTGAGGGCACCGGGGAGCTGTTTTTT,CASSEVEGTGELFF
TRBJ1-1,TRBD1,TRBV3-1,-,TGTGCCAGCAGCCAAGACGACGACAGGGACACTGAAGCTTTCTTT,CASSQDDDRDTEAFF
TRBJ1-6,-,TRBV3-1,many,TGTGCCAGCAGCCCTAGGGTAGGGGCCGGATCACCCCTCCACTTT,CASSPRVGAGSPLHF
TRBJ1-5,-,TRBV4-1,-,TGCGCCAGCAGCCGGATGATCCAGGGATATAGCAATCAGCCCCAGCATTTT,CASSRMIQGYSNQPQHF
TRBJ1-1,-,TRBV12-3/TRBV12-4,-,TGTGCCAGCAGTCAGTCGGGACAATCGAACACTGAAGCTTTCTTT,CASSQSGQSNTEAFF
TRBJ1-4,-,TRBV18,-,TGTGCCAGCTCACCAGGAGGGGTTCGATCAACTAATGAAAAACTGTTTTTT,CASSPGGVRSTNEKLFF
TRBJ2-3,-,TRBV3-1,many,TGTGCCACGGAGAGTACTAGCACAGATACGCAGTATTTT,CATESTSTDTQYF
TRBJ1-1,-,TRBV29-1,-,TGCAGCGCCCCCTCTGGAAACACTGAAGCTTTCTTT,CSAPSGNTEAFF
TRBJ2-5,-,TRBV7-7,many,TGTGCTAGCAGCTTACAGGAGCAAGAGACCCAGTACTTC,CASSLQEQETQYF
TRBJ1-2,-,TRBV19,few,TGTGCCAGTACTGAAGAGATCGCTTTTGGCTACACCTTC,CASTEEIAFGYTF
TRBJ1-5,-,TRBV5-6,many,TGTGCCAGCAGCTTGCTGTCAGGGCCCAATCAGCCCCAGCATTTT,CASSLLSGPNQPQHF
TRBJ1-2,-,TRBV5-1,-,TGCGCCAGCAGCTTGGTCGGGGTGGACTATGGCTACACCTTC,CASSLVGVDYGYTF
TRBJ1-2,-,TRBV5-8,-,TGTGCCAGCAGCTTGCGGGTTTCCCGGGCTAACTATGGCTACACCTTC,CASSLRVSRANYGYTF
TRBJ1-2,TRBD1,TRBV10-2,-,TGCGCCAGCAGTGACGGACAGGGAGGACGGGGCTACACCTTC,CASSDGQGGRGYTF
TRBJ2-1,TRBD2,TRBV10-3,-,TGTGCCATCAGTGAGTTACTAGCGGGGGGGCCCAATGAGCAGTTCTTC,CAISELLAGGPNEQFF
TRBJ2-2,TRBD2,TRBV20-1,few,TGCAGTGCTAGGGCGGGGGGGCAGATCGGGGAGCTGTTTTTT,CSARAGGQIGELFF
TRBJ2-7,TRBD2,TRBV10-3,few,TGTGCCATCACCCAGACTAGCGGGGGACACAACGAGCAGTACTTC,CAITQTSGGHNEQYF
TRBJ1-5,-,TRBV30,many,TGTGCCTGGAGTGTTGGAAGGGCGGGAAATAGCAATCAGCCCCAGCATTTT,CAWSVGRAGNSNQPQHF
TRBJ1-5,-,TRBV12-3/TRBV12-4,few,TGTGCCAGCAGTACCCCGGGGCCCAGCAATCAGCCCCAGCATTTT,CASSTPGPSNQPQHF
TRBJ2-1,TRBD2,TRBV5-1,many,TGCGCCAGCAGCTTTGAGGCGGGGGGCTACAATGAGCAGTTCTTC,CASSFEAGGYNEQFF
TRBJ2-1,-,TRBV20-1,many,TGCAGTGCTAGAGATCGGGCCTACTCCGGTGAGCAGTTCTTC,CSARDRAYSGEQFF
TRBJ2-7,TRBD2,TRBV5-1,many,TGCGCCAGCAGCTTGGGGCTAGCGGGGGGAAACGAGCAGTACTTC,CASSLGLAGGNEQYF
TRBJ2-1,TRBD1,TRBV6-1,-,TGTGCCAGCAGTACCGGGGTATCTTTGGACAGGGGTGGGAATGAGCAGTTCTTC,CASSTGVSLDRGGNEQFF
TRBJ2-5,-,TRBV7-9,many,TGTGCCAGCAGCTCCGGTTCTGGGGCGGGGGAGACCCAGTACTTC,CASSSGSGAGETQYF
TRBJ2-7,TRBD2,TRBV7-9,few,TGTGCCAGCAGCTTACTAGCGGGGACACGCTACGAGCAGTACTTC,CASSLLAGTRYEQYF
TRBJ1-1,-,TRBV18,-,TGTGCCAGCTCACCAGGGCAGCGAACTGAAGCTTTCTTT,CASSPGQRTEAFF
TRBJ2-2,-,TRBV30,many,TGTGCCTGCCATGGACAGCCGAACACCGGGGAGCTGTTTTTT,CACHGQPNTGELFF
TRBJ2-3,-,TRBV11-2,many,TGTGCCGATCGACGATTAGGCACAGATACGCAGTATTTT,CADRRLGTDTQYF
TRBJ1-5,-,TRBV6-1,many,TGTGCCAGCAGTGGATTGGGGGCGCGCAATCAGCCCCAGCATTTT,CASSGLGARNQPQHF
TRBJ2-6,-,TRBV30,few,TGTGCCTGGAATTTGAAAGGCAGGGGGGCCAACGTCCTGACTTTC,CAWNLKGRGANVLTF
TRBJ1-3,-,TRBV7-9,few,TGTGCCAGCAGCTTCTCTGGGGCCAGTAGCTCTGGAAACACCATATATTTT,CASSFSGASSSGNTIYF